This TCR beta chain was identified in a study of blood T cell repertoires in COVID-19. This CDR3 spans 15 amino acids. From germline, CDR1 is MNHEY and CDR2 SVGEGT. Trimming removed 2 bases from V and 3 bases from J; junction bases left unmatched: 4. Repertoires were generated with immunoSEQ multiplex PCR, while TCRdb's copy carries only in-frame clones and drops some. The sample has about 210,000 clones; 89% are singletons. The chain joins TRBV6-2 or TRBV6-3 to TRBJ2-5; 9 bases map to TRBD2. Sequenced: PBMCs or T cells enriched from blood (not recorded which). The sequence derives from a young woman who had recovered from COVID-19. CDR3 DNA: TGTGCCAGCAGTTACGACGCTAGCGGGGAAGAGACCCAGTACTTC. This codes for CASSYDASGEETQYF.